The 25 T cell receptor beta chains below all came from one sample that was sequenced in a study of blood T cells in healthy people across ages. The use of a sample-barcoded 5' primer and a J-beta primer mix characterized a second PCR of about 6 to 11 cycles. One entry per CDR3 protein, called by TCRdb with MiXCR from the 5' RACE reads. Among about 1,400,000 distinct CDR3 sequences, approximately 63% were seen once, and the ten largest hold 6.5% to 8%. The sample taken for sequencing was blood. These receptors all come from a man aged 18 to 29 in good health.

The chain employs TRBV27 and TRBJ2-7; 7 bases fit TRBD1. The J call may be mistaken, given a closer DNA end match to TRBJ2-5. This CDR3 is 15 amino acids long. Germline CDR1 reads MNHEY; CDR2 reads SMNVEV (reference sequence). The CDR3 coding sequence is TGTGCCAGCAGTTTATCTCAGGGGGTCGGAGAGACCCAGTACTTC. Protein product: CASSLSQGVGETQYF.

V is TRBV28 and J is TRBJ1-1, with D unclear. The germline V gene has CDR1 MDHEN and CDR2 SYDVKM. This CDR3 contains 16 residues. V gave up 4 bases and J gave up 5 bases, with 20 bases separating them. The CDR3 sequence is CASSSPPGSHYTEAFF. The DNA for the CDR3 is TGTGCCAGCAGTTCACCCCCGGGATCTCATTATACTGAAGCTTTCTTT.

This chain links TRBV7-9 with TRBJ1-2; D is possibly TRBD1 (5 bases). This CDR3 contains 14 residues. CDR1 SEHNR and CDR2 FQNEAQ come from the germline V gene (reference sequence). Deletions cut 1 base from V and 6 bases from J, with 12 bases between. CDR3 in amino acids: CASSLETRGDGYTF. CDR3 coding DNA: TGTGCCAGCAGCTTAGAGACTAGGGGAGATGGCTACACCTTC.

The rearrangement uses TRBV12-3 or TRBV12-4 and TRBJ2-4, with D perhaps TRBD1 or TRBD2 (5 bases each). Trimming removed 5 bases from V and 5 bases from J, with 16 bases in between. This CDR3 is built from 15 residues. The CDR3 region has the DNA TGTGCCAGCAGTGTACCCCGGGGACGGGAAAACATTCAGTACTTC. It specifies CASSVPRGRENIQYF.

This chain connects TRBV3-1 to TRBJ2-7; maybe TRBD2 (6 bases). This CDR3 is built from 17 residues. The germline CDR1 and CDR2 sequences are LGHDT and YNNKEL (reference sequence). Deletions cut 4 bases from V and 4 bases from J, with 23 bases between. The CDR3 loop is CASSPRRRGLGKYEQYF. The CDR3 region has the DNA TGTGCCAGCAGCCCCCGGCGGCGGGGCCTGGGTAAATACGAGCAGTACTTC.

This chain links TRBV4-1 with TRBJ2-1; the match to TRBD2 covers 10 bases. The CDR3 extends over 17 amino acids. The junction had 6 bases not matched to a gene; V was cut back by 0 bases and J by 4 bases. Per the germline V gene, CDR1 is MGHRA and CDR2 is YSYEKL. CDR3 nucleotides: TGCGCCAGCAGCCAAGACCCTAGCGGGGGCGGTTACAATGAGCAGTTCTTC. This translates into CASSQDPSGGGYNEQFF.

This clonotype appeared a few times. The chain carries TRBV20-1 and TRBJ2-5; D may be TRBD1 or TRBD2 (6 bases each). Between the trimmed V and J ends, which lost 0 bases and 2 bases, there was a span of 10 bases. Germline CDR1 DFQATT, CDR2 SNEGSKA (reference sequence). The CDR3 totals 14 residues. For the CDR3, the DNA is TGCAGTGCTAGAGAAATAGGGGGGCAAGAGACCCAGTACTTC. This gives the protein CSAREIGGQETQYF.

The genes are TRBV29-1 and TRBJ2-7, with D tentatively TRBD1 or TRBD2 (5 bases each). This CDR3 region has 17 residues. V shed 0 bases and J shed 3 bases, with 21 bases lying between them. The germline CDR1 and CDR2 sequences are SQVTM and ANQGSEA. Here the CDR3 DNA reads TGCAGCGTTGAAGACCCCCACGGGGCAGGAGTAAACTACGAGCAGTACTTC. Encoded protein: CSVEDPHGAGVNYEQYF.

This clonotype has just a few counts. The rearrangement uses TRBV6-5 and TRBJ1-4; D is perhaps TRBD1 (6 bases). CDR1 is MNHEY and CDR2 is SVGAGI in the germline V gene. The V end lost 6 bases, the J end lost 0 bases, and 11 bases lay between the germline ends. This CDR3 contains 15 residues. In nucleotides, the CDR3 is TGTGCCAGCAGGTCCAGGGGCCCAACTAATGAAAAACTGTTTTTT. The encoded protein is CASRSRGPTNEKLFF.

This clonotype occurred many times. The CDR3 region has the DNA TGTGCCAGCAGCCGAGAGACAGGGGGCCTTTTTTACTCCTACAATGAGCAGTTCTTC. Residues: CASSRETGGLFYSYNEQFF. The chain joins TRBV14 to TRBJ2-1, with 10 nucleotides matching TRBD1. The J segment lost 0 bases and the V segment lost 4 bases, leaving 12 bases of the junction unmatched. Germline-derived CDR1 and CDR2 are SGHDN and FVKESK. This CDR3 has 19 residues.

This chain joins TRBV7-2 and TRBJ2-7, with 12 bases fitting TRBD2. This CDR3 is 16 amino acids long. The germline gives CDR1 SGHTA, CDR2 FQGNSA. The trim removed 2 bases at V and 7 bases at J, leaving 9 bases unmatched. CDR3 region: CASSLPGGLAGFEQYF. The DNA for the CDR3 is TGTGCCAGCAGCTTACCAGGCGGACTAGCGGGATTTGAGCAGTACTTC. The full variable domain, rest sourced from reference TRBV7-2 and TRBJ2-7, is GAGVSQSPSNKVTEKGKDVELRCDPISGHTALYWYRQSLGQGLEFLIYFQGNSAPDKSGLPSDRFSAERTGGSVSTLTIQRTQQEDSAVYLCASSLPGGLAGFEQYFGPGTRLTVT.

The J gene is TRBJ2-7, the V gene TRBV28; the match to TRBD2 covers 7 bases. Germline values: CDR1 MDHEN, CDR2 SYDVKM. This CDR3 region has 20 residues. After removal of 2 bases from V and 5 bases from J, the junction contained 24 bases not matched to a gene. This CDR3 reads CASSLGEGLMEQASFHEQYF. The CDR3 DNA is TGTGCCAGCAGTTTAGGGGAGGGACTTATGGAACAAGCCTCTTTTCACGAGCAGTACTTC.

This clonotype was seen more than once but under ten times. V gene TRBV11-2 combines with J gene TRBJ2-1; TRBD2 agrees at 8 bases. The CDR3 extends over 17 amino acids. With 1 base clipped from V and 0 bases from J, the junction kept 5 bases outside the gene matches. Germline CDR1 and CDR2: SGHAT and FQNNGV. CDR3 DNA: TGTGCCAGCAGCTTAGTGTTTAGCGGGGCCTCCTACAATGAGCAGTTCTTC. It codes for CASSLVFSGASYNEQFF.

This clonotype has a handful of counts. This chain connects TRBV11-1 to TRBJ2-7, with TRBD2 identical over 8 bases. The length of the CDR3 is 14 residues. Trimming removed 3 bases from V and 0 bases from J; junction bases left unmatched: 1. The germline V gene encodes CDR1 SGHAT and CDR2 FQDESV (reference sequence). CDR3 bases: TGTGCCAGCAGCTTTAGCGGGAACTCCTACGAGCAGTACTTC. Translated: CASSFSGNSYEQYF.

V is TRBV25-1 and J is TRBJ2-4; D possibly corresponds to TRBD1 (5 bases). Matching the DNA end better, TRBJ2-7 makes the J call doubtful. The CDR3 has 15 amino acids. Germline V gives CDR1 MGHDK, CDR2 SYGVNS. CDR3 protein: CASSENFGRVDEQYF. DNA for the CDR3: TGTGCCAGCAGTGAGAATTTCGGCAGGGTCGACGAGCAGTACTTC.

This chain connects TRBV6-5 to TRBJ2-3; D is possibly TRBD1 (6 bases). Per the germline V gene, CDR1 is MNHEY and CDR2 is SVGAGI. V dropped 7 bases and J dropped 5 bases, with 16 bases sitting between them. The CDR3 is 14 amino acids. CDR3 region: CASTPGGGQDTQYF. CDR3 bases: TGTGCCAGCACTCCCGGTGGGGGCCAAGATACGCAGTATTTT.

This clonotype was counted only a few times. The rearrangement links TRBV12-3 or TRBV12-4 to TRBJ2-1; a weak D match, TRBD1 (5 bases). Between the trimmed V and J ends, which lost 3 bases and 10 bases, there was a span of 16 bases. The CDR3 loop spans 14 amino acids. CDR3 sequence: CASSLPSLRTEQFF. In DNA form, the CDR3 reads TGTGCCAGCAGTTTGCCGTCCCTCAGGACAGAGCAGTTCTTC.

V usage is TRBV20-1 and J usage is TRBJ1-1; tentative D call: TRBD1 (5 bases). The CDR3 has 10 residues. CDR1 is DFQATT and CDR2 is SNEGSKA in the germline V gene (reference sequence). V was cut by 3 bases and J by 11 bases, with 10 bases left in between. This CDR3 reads CSASYGTAFF. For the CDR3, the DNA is TGCAGTGCTAGCTACGGGACGGCTTTCTTT.

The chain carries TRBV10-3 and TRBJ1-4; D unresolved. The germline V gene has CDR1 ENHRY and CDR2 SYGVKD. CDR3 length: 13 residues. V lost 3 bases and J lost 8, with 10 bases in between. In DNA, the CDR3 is TGTGCCATCAGTGACCCGACGGGAGAAAAACTGTTTTTT. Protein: CAISDPTGEKLFF.

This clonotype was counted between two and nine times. This CDR3 is CAIGGSYEQYF. CDR3 DNA sequence: TGTGCCATCGGGGGATCCTACGAGCAGTACTTC. The genes are TRBV12-5 and TRBJ2-7, with D perhaps matching TRBD2 (6 bases). CDR1 LGHNT and CDR2 FRNRAP come from the germline V gene. CDR3 length equals 11 residues.

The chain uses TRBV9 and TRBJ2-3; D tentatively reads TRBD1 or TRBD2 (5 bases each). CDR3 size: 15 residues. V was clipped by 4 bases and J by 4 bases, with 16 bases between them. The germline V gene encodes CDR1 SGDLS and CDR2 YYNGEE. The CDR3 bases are TGTGCCAGCAGCCCGGGACCCCGTAGGCCAGATACGCAGTATTTT. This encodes CASSPGPRRPDTQYF.

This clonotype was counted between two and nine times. The CDR3: CASSSDRGRGGYTF. As DNA, the CDR3 is TGTGCCAGCAGCTCTGACAGGGGGCGAGGTGGCTACACCTTC. The J gene is TRBJ1-2, the V gene TRBV5-6; 10 bases map to TRBD1. The V segment lost 3 bases and the J segment 7 bases; nucleotides outside the gene matches: 6. CDR1 and CDR2 (germline): SGHDT, YYEEEE. This CDR3 has 14 amino acids.

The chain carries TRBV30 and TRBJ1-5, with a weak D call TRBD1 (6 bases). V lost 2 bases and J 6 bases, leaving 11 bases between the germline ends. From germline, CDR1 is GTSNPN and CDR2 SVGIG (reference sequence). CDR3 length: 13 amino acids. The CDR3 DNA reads TGTGCCTGGAGTAACCAGGGGTTTCAGCCCCAGCATTTT. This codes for CAWSNQGFQPQHF.

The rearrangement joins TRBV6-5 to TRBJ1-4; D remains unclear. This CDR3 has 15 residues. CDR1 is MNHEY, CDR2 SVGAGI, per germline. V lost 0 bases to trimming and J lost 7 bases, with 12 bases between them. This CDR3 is CASSYSNVRSEKLFF. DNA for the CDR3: TGTGCCAGCAGTTACTCGAACGTTAGAAGTGAAAAACTGTTTTTT.

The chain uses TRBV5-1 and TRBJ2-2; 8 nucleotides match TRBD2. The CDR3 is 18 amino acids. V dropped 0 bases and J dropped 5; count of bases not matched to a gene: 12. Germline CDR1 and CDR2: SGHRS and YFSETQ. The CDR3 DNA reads TGCGCCAGCAGCTTGGAGGCTAGCGGGCCCCCGGGGACCGGGGAGCTGTTTTTT. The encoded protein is CASSLEASGPPGTGELFF.